The rows below give T cell receptor beta chains drawn from one sample of a study of cytomegalovirus exposure and HLA in healthy donors. Measured with immunoSEQ multiplex PCR; TCRdb has only the in-frame clones, and not every one. This sample has fewer than 85,000 clones, with 65% to 80% found just once. The sequencing sample was made of PBMCs. The source is a woman in her thirties or forties in good health and CMV-seropositive. The CDR3 runs from the conserved cysteine through the conserved F or W. A D gene is named only where the DNA matches it firmly. Clone size is stated in some rows and not others, as once, few, many or a class when expanded.

d_call	v_call	j_call	clone_size	cdr3_nt	cdr3_aa
TRBD2	TRBV5-1	TRBJ2-1	few	TGCGCCAGCAGCGTACTAGCGGGAGGGAACAATGAGCAGTTCTTC	CASSVLAGGNNEQFF
.	TRBV6-5	TRBJ1-2	.	TGTGCCAGCAGTTACTCGGCCAGTAATTATGGCTACACCTTC	CASSYSASNYGYTF
.	TRBV28	TRBJ1-2	.	TGTGCCAGCAGTTCCCTCGGCGGCCTACACTTC	CASSSLGGLHF
TRBD2	TRBV13	TRBJ2-1	.	TGTGCCAGCAGCTTACGCGGGAGGGCCTATGAGCAGTTCTTC	CASSLRGRAYEQFF
.	TRBV30	TRBJ2-7	few	TGTGCCTGGAGCGTATCCTACGAGCAGTACTTC	CAWSVSYEQYF
.	TRBV7-2	TRBJ2-3	.	TGTGCCAGCAGCCGCGCCGACCCCCGGGCAGATACGCAGTATTTT	CASSRADPRADTQYF
TRBD1	TRBV30	TRBJ1-2	once	TGTGCCTGGACCCCGGGAGGGGGCGGCTACACCTTC	CAWTPGGGGYTF
TRBD2	TRBV6-1	TRBJ2-7	.	TGTGCCAGCATAGCGGGAGCGCTTATGAGGAACGAGCAGTACTTC	CASIAGALMRNEQYF
.	TRBV5-6	TRBJ1-2	.	TGTGCCAGCACCCCTGGGGGCAAGGGTGGCTACACCTTC	CASTPGGKGGYTF
TRBD1	TRBV29-1	TRBJ2-1	.	TGCAGCGTTGTGCCGGGACAGGGTCTAAGTGAGCAGTTCTTC	CSVVPGQGLSEQFF
.	TRBV30	TRBJ1-5	.	TGTGCCTGGAGCTCAAAGACAGGACGCGACAATCAGCCCCAGCATTTT	CAWSSKTGRDNQPQHF